Below, 25 T cell receptor beta chains from the same sample are listed, as sequenced in a study of blood T cell repertoires in COVID-19. TCRdb keeps only in-frame clones here, not all; method: immunoSEQ multiplex PCR. The sample has about 310,000 clones; roughly 91% are singletons. The sample consisted of peripheral blood. These TCRs come from a man aged 50 to 60 with active or convalescent COVID-19.

This clone has just a few counts. This chain uses TRBV11-2 with TRBJ2-7, with a possible D match to TRBD1 (5 bases). The germline V gene encodes CDR1 SGHAT and CDR2 FQNNGV. The CDR3 has 12 amino acids. The germline V and J ends were trimmed by 3 bases and 3 bases, with 6 bases remaining between them. The CDR3 DNA reads TGTGCCAGCAGCTTTCAGGGCTACGAGCAGTACTTC. As protein: CASSFQGYEQYF.

The chain uses TRBV10-3 and TRBJ2-5; tentative D call: TRBD1 (6 bases). Germline values: CDR1 ENHRY, CDR2 SYGVKD. The V and J ends lost 6 bases and 3 bases respectively, with 14 bases between them. The CDR3 has 14 amino acids. The DNA of the CDR3 is TGTGCCATCAGCCCGGGACAACCCGAAGAGACCCAGTACTTC. Amino acid sequence: CAISPGQPEETQYF.

CDR3 region: CASSIGQMSTGELFF. The CDR3 region has the DNA TGTGCCAGTAGTATTGGACAAATGAGCACCGGGGAGCTGTTTTTT. The rearrangement uses TRBV19 and TRBJ2-2, with D possibly being TRBD1 (5 bases). The V end lost 3 bases, the J end lost 4 bases, and 12 bases lay between the germline ends. The CDR3 contains 15 residues. Per the germline V gene, CDR1 is LNHDA and CDR2 is SQIVND (reference sequence).

V and J are TRBV19 and TRBJ2-7; TRBD1 aligns across 8 bases. CDR1 is LNHDA, CDR2 SQIVND, per germline (reference sequence). Losses at the gene ends were 6 bases for V and 0 bases for J; bases not matched to a gene: 7. This CDR3 has 15 amino acids. CDR3 DNA: TGTGCCAGTAGCCCGAGGACAGGGAGCTCCTACGAGCAGTACTTC. Protein sequence: CASSPRTGSSYEQYF.

The chain carries TRBV19 and TRBJ1-3, with D perhaps matching TRBD1 (6 bases). Trimming removed 4 bases from V and 0 bases from J, with 10 bases in between. Germline V gene sequence: CDR1 LNHDA, CDR2 SQIVND (reference sequence). This CDR3 is 15 amino acids long. Here the CDR3 reads CASSTGTSSGNTIYF. The CDR3 nucleotides read TGTGCCAGTAGTACAGGGACAAGCTCTGGAAACACCATATATTTT.

The chain combines TRBV28 with TRBJ2-1; TRBD1 matches at 7 bases. This CDR3 comprises 15 residues. V shed 5 bases and J 0 bases; nucleotides not matched to a gene: 4. Germline CDR1 reads MDHEN; CDR2 reads SYDVKM. DNA of the CDR3: TGTGCCAGCAGTACAGGGGTCGGCTCCTACAATGAGCAGTTCTTC. Translation gives CASSTGVGSYNEQFF.

V gene TRBV11-2 combines with J gene TRBJ2-1, with D possibly TRBD2 on 5 matching bases. CDR3 length equals 16 residues. The ends were cut back, 0 bases at V and 4 bases at J, with 13 bases in the middle. CDR1 is SGHAT, CDR2 FQNNGV, per germline. The DNA for the CDR3 is TGTGCCAGCAGCTTAGATCCTGGGAGAAAGTACAATGAGCAGTTCTTC. Protein product: CASSLDPGRKYNEQFF.

Concerning this clone: This same CDR3 is encoded by further DNA sequences in the sample. The rearrangement joins TRBV5-1 to TRBJ1-1; a weak D match, TRBD1 (6 bases). This CDR3 spans 12 amino acids. Trimming left V 0 bases short and J 10 bases short, with 10 bases between. Germline values: CDR1 SGHRS, CDR2 YFSETQ. CDR3 bases: TGCGCCAGCAGCTTGGCGGGAGGGGGAGCTTTCTTT. This encodes CASSLAGGGAFF.

The chain has TRBV5-1 and TRBJ2-5; 12 nucleotides line up with TRBD2. This CDR3 has 16 amino acids. CDR1 and CDR2 (germline): SGHRS, YFSETQ. The ends lost 0 bases at V and 3 bases at J; junction bases unmatched: 3. CDR3 amino acids: CASSLAASGGEETQYF. CDR3 DNA sequence: TGCGCCAGCAGCTTGGCGGCTAGCGGGGGGGAAGAGACCCAGTACTTC.

This clone was detected only a few times. The rearrangement uses TRBV5-1 and TRBJ2-7; the match to TRBD2 covers 7 bases. Germline trimming cut 4 bases from V and 2 bases from J; bases unmatched to any gene: 12. Germline V CDR1 and CDR2: SGHRS, YFSETQ. CDR3 size: 16 residues. CDR3 amino acids: CASSPGVKAGAYEQYF. The CDR3 region has the DNA TGCGCCAGCAGCCCCGGGGTGAAGGCGGGAGCCTACGAGCAGTACTTC. The entire variable domain, with the rest obtained from reference TRBV5-1 and TRBJ2-7, is as follows: KAGVTQTPRYLIKTRGQQVTLSCSPISGHRSVSWYQQTPGQGLQFLFEYFSETQRNKGNFPGRFSGRQFSNSRSEMNVSTLELGDSALYLCASSPGVKAGAYEQYFGPGTRLTVT.

A single count supports this clone. The V and J genes are TRBV18 and TRBJ2-5, with D tentatively TRBD1 (5 bases). Germline V gene lookup returns CDR1 KGHSH and CDR2 LQKENI. The CDR3 spans 13 residues. Trimming left V 6 bases short and J 3 bases short, with 11 bases between. The CDR3 DNA reads TGTGCCAGCTCCCTAGACAGAGAAGAGACCCAGTACTTC. Its translation is CASSLDREETQYF.

As to this clone: Other nucleotide sequences in the sample specify the same CDR3. The chain has TRBV19 and TRBJ1-5; D is unresolved. Germline V gene sequence: CDR1 LNHDA, CDR2 SQIVND (reference sequence). V was trimmed by 6 bases and J by 6 bases, leaving 9 bases between them. The CDR3 has 12 residues. This CDR3 reads CASSPLSQPQHF. The DNA for the CDR3 is TGTGCCAGTAGCCCACTATCTCAGCCCCAGCATTTT.

The rearrangement joins TRBV29-1 to TRBJ1-2; D is unresolved. Germline V gives CDR1 SQVTM, CDR2 ANQGSEA. The CDR3 has 13 amino acids. Trimming pared 3 bases from V and 6 bases from J, leaving 14 bases between. The CDR3 DNA sequence: TGCAGCGTTGATGGGAGAGGGTCGGATGGCTACACCTTC. This translates into CSVDGRGSDGYTF.

V usage is TRBV28 and J usage is TRBJ1-3, with D perhaps TRBD1 (6 bases). Per the germline V gene, CDR1 is MDHEN and CDR2 is SYDVKM. CDR3 length equals 16 residues. The germline V and J ends were trimmed by 4 bases and 0 bases, with 13 bases remaining between them. The CDR3, as DNA: TGTGCCAGCAGTTCTCAGGACAGACTCTCTGGAAACACCATATATTTT. Protein product: CASSSQDRLSGNTIYF. Supplemented by reference TRBV28 and TRBJ1-3, the full variable domain reads DVKVTQSSRYLVKRTGEKVFLECVQDMDHENMFWYRQDPGLGLRLIYFSYDVKMKEKGDIPEGYSVSREKKERFSLILESASTNQTSMYLCASSSQDRLSGNTIYFGEGSWLTVV.

This sequence joins TRBV6-2 or TRBV6-3 and TRBJ1-1; tentative D call: TRBD1 (6 bases). The CDR3 is 17 residues long. In germline, CDR1 is MNHEY, CDR2 SVGEGT. V was pared by 6 bases and J by 0 bases, with 20 bases between. In DNA, the CDR3 is TGTGCCAGCAGCCTTTCGAGGACAGAACGAATGAACACTGAAGCTTTCTTT. Protein sequence: CASSLSRTERMNTEAFF.

This chain links TRBV5-4 with TRBJ1-2; 7 bases line up with TRBD1. The V gene's germline CDR1 is SGHNT and CDR2 YYREEE (reference sequence). The CDR3 length is 13 residues. J lost 8 bases, V lost 4 bases, and 8 bases had no gene match. CDR3 DNA: TGTGCCAGCAGCCGACAGGGTATGGACGGCTACACCTTC. Translating gives CASSRQGMDGYTF. Filled out from reference TRBV5-4 and TRBJ1-2, the complete variable domain reads ETGVTQSPTHLIKTRGQQVTLRCSSQSGHNTVSWYQQALGQGPQFIFQYYREEENGRGNFPPRFSGLQFPNYSSELNVNALELDDSALYLCASSRQGMDGYTFGSGTRLTVV.

The chain links TRBV7-9 to TRBJ1-2; 7 positions match TRBD1. The CDR3 totals 14 residues. Germline V gene data show CDR1 as SEHNR and CDR2 as FQNEAQ (reference sequence). The trim removed 2 bases at V and 3 bases at J, leaving 3 bases unmatched. The CDR3 nucleotides are TGTGCCAGCAGCTTAAGTCAGGGGGACTATGGCTACACCTTC. Translating gives CASSLSQGDYGYTF.

The chain has TRBV5-8 and TRBJ2-3; no reliable D call. The CDR3 has 12 residues. Germline CDR1 is SGHTS and CDR2 is YDEGEE. Trimming pared 4 bases from V and 1 base from J, leaving 4 bases between. CDR3 coding DNA: TGTGCCAGCAGCCGTCGCACAGATACGCAGTATTTT. As protein: CASSRRTDTQYF. The entire variable domain, with the rest obtained from reference TRBV5-8 and TRBJ2-3, is as follows: EAGVTQSPTHLIKTRGQQATLRCSPISGHTSVYWYQQALGLGLQFLLWYDEGEERNRGNFPPRFSGRQFPNYSSELNVNALELEDSALYLCASSRRTDTQYFGPGTRLTVL.

This rearrangement joins TRBV5-1 to TRBJ1-4; 11 nucleotides agree with TRBD1. Germline-derived CDR1 and CDR2 are SGHRS and YFSETQ. This CDR3 has 14 amino acids. V dropped 5 bases and J dropped 5; count of bases not matched to a gene: 2. CDR3 loop: CASRGTGGNEKLFF. The CDR3 nucleotides are TGCGCCAGCAGGGGGACAGGGGGAAATGAAAAACTGTTTTTT.

This clone was seen only a few times. This sequence joins TRBV15 and TRBJ1-1; 7 bases match TRBD1. Trimming cost V 1 base and J 6 bases; bases outside gene matches: 8. This CDR3 is 15 amino acids long. From germline, CDR1 is LNHNV and CDR2 YYDKDF (reference sequence). The CDR3 here is CATSRGVHRGSEAFF. The CDR3, as DNA: TGTGCCACCAGCAGAGGTGTGCACAGGGGATCTGAAGCTTTCTTT.

The chain couples TRBV30 to TRBJ1-4; D gene ambiguous. CDR1 GTSNPN and CDR2 SVGIG come from the germline V gene (reference sequence). The CDR3 length is 15 residues. Trimming removed 1 base from V and 7 bases from J, with 16 bases in between. CDR3 amino acids: CAWSAPVLLGEKLFF. CDR3 sequence (DNA): TGTGCCTGGAGTGCCCCTGTACTACTGGGTGAAAAACTGTTTTTT.

V and J are TRBV7-2 and TRBJ1-1; maybe TRBD1 (5 bases). Germline V gene lookup returns CDR1 SGHTA and CDR2 FQGNSA. The CDR3 spans 15 residues. Trimming stripped 5 bases from V and 4 bases from J, with 17 bases between. CDR3 coding DNA: TGTGCCAGCAGCCCAGGGTCACTGACGGGCACTGAAGCTTTCTTT. Amino acids: CASSPGSLTGTEAFF.

This clone appeared a single time. The chain uses TRBV5-4 and TRBJ2-5; 8 bases line up with TRBD2. Germline V lookup: CDR1 SGHNT, CDR2 YYREEE (reference sequence). The CDR3 extends over 15 amino acids. After removal of 1 base from V and 1 base from J, the junction contained 3 bases not matched to a gene. DNA for the CDR3: TGTGCCAGCAGCTTGAAAAGCGGGGGCCAAGAGACCCAGTACTTC. It translates to CASSLKSGGQETQYF.

The rearrangement joins TRBV10-1 to TRBJ2-3, with 9 bases that match TRBD2. Trimming cost V 3 bases and J 6 bases; bases outside gene matches: 10. The CDR3 consists of 16 residues. Germline loops: CDR1 WNHNN, CDR2 SYGVQD (reference sequence). CDR3 nucleotides: TGCGCCAGCAGTGACACTAGCGGGCCCGGCAGGGATACGCAGTATTTT. Its protein is CASSDTSGPGRDTQYF.

Note on this clone: In the same sample, other DNA sequences code for this CDR3. V and J are TRBV3-1 (or the pseudogene TRBV3-2) and TRBJ1-1, with D perhaps matching TRBD1 (5 bases). CDR1 is LGHDT and CDR2 is YNNKEL in the germline V gene (reference sequence). V was clipped by 0 bases and J by 8 bases, with 7 bases between them. The CDR3 is 12 amino acids. DNA for the CDR3: TGTGCCAGCAGCCAAGACCAGGGAGAAGCTTTCTTT. It translates to CASSQDQGEAFF.